The clone carrying this T cell receptor (beta chain) was seen only a few times. Its antigen is undetermined. This entry comes from a study of glioma-infiltrating T cells. Germline V lookup: CDR1 LGHDT, CDR2 YNNKEL (reference sequence). The CDR3 runs to 14 residues. Trimming removed 1 base from V and 3 bases from J, with 10 bases in between. The study, taken as a whole, reports: Tissue-blood divergence was below expectation in non-neoplastic patients, above in gliomas.

Using RNA template, CDR3s of TCR alpha and beta were amplified with iRepertoire arm-PCR. For one-step reverse transcription and amplification, about 85-400 ng of tissue mRNA or PBMC total RNA was used. TCRdb re-analysed the multiplex PCR reads in MiXCR, keeping a single row per CDR3 protein. The table lists fewer than 250,000 distinct CDR3 sequences, over 30% of them singletons. The V gene is TRBV3-1, the J gene TRBJ2-7; D gene unclear. The TCR comes from a human donor with low-grade glioma or glioblastoma, undergoing nonglioma brain surgery, or in good health (not recorded which). The source material was glioma tissue, nonneoplastic brain tissue, or PBMCs (not recorded which). The CDR3 nucleotides read TGTGCCAGCAGCCAAGCCGTCCGCAGCTACGAGCAGTACTTC. Amino acid sequence: CASSQAVRSYEQYF.